This paragraph covers one T cell receptor beta chain sequence. Its target antigen remains unknown. The input lacks base qualities; no much larger clone sits a single base away. V and J lose 1 base and 1 base, and a span of 16 bases separates them. From a lookup of the germline V gene, CDR1 and CDR2 are MGHDK and SYGVNS. The CDR3 sequence holds 17 residues, the cysteine and phenylalanine included. The entry retains the CDR3 DNA only, 51 bases that are in frame from base 1. In total, approximately 690 healthy bone marrow donors made up the cohort. Cohort members were all nominally healthy when sampled, although unrecorded immune exposures were likely present. The donor was CMV seronegative and belonged to the group of under 400 seronegative cohort members. A peripheral blood sample was provided by each donor, and peripheral blood mononuclear cells were used for TCR beta sequencing. Genomic DNA extraction from the blood cell samples was performed with the Qiagen DNeasy Blood Extraction Kit.

The sample originates from a study of cytomegalovirus exposure and HLA in healthy donors listed by TCRdb under 2017. Study-wide context: An earlier analysis of 587 of the donors reported 250 to 350 Gb of sequence data and 117 million unique TCR beta sequences obtained from around 190 million T cells. Approximately 310 gigabases of sequencing data and roughly 81 million unique TCR sequences made up an early release that covered about 640 HLA-typed donors. Typing coverage varied by locus: about 629-640 donors for A, B, C, DRB1 and DQB1; roughly 510 for DQA1; about 570 for DPA1; 450 to 480 for DPB1. The study aimed to test whether signatures of past pathogen exposure could be identified by cataloging public T cell receptors. The study used immunosequencing to profile the T cell repertoires of several hundred subjects and linked those repertoires to cytomegalovirus serostatus. Every repertoire in the discovery cohort had been generated on one and the same sequencing platform. To decide whether each TCR beta V gene segment behaved as functional or pseudogenic, an earlier analysis of approximately 620 of the donors relied on high-throughput TCR beta sequencing. In addition to the first cohort of approximately 670 subjects, a separate validation cohort of 120 different subjects was used. Donor age, sex, ethnicity and CMV serostatus were compiled together with the repertoire data. Rather than drawing on any new phenotypic data, the later analysis identified candidate immune exposures from TCR beta sequences and the way those sequences occurred across donors. Five DR-DQ haplotypes were treated as single units for association and clustering because of strong linkage in the cohort. A later genetic analysis used genome-wide SNP genotypes for about 60% of the 666 donors, treating that subset as a discovery cohort. A later analysis re-examined previously published TCR beta repertoires from more than 550 donors and added high-resolution HLA genotyping to investigate patterns of TCR occurrence. HLA typing included class I and class II loci at four-digit resolution. High-throughput TCR immunosequencing, statistical association of individual TCRs with disease status, and machine learning were combined to predict cytomegalovirus infection status. Across some 400 genotyped donors of the cohort, an average of approximately 200,000 unique TCR beta nucleotide sequences per donor were sequenced, and approximately 17% of those sequences were non-productive. The genetic ancestry cluster associated with self-reported Caucasian donors included 81% of the approximately 430 genotyped donors. Overall study results and their limits: The classifier was reported to diagnose cytomegalovirus status with high specificity and sensitivity in both the original and validation cohorts. An earlier analysis of approximately 600 of the donors showed that most TCR beta V segments appeared in productive rearrangements either about 87% or about 30% of the time, which broadly matched IMGT annotations. In a later analysis, most CMV-associated TCR beta chains were found to appear HLA-restricted, with HLA associations seemingly driven largely by CMV exposure. In the study, 150 to 200 TCR beta chains were listed as associated with cytomegalovirus. For the cohort, immune exposure information was limited to CMV serostatus. Because some donors lacked HLA typing at each locus, the association tests relied only on the typed subset. Assigning TCR associations to individual alleles was difficult when HLA alleles, especially DR and DQ, strongly co-occurred. In a later genetic analysis, a missense DCLRE1C variant was associated with V-gene and J-gene trimming of TCR beta chains, and the association was replicated in an independent cohort. In a later analysis, TCR association rates were found to vary across HLA loci, with the most associated TCRs seen for DRB1 alleles and the fewest for HLA-C alleles. Presence/absence analyses assumed roughly uniform sequencing depth across donors, an assumption that may not hold. At a false discovery rate of 0.05, a later analysis linked approximately 18,000 TCR beta sequences to specific HLA alleles. Some IMGT-functional V segments, including TRBV6-2 and TRBV6-3, could not be told apart with the 87-base-pair reads, so those segments were excluded. According to a later analysis, parvovirus B19, influenza, CMV and Epstein-Barr virus appeared linked to several top co-occurrence clusters. A few of the identified cytomegalovirus-associated TCR beta chains were confirmed in vitro to be specific for cytomegalovirus antigens. Correlated functional status among segregating V segments might reflect linkage disequilibrium, but an unknown experimental factor could not be ruled out. The authors suggested that the approach could potentially be extended to other disease states and immunological phenotypes. Across donors, most TCR sequences were observed very rarely, whereas some public TCRs were present in many individuals. In a later analysis, HLA-associated TCR beta chains were found to be more clonally expanded and to have lower generation probabilities than equally common non-associated chains. A group of highly shared sequence variants was considered likely to be a technical artifact of the sequencing pipeline. The cohort was sequenced for TCR beta chains only, and without alpha or paired-chain data the features that could be detected were limited. A further reported finding was that TCR beta sequences accurately predicted the HLA-A and HLA-B alleles for most subjects in the first cohort. Because counts were too low, 15 to 20 rarely observed V segments, including chromosome 9 orphons, were excluded from the earlier analysis of several hundred of the donors. A later genetic analysis reported fewer N-insertions in productive TCRs among donors in an Asian-associated ancestry cluster than the roughly 700-donor mean.

Libraries were made using the immunoSEQ multiplex PCR assay. For the multiplex PCR, a mixture combining 60 forward primers for TCR Vbeta segments and 13 reverse primers for TCR Jbeta segments was used. A multiplex PCR assay on genomic DNA amplified the CDR3 region of rearranged TCR beta genes. The amplified TCR beta libraries were sequenced on the Illumina HiSeq System as 87-base-pair reads. As for the authors' bioinformatics: In a later analysis, 70 million to 95 million unique TCR beta chains were counted across the 650 to 750 repertoires, and approximately 11 million of these chains were shared by at least two donors. Raw reads were error-corrected and collapsed into unique sequences with a nearest-neighbor algorithm that merged closely related sequences to remove PCR and sequencing errors. V, D and J gene segments were assigned by aligning CDR3 sequences to IMGT reference sequences. For a sequence to be retained, a match of at least six nucleotides was required to both a V gene segment and a J gene segment. A rearrangement was called productive if the CDR3 had no stop codons and remained in frame with V and J, and every other rearrangement was called non-productive. Following IMGT convention, CDR3 was defined as the stretch from the second conserved V-encoded cysteine up to the conserved J-encoded phenylalanine. In an earlier analysis of more than 550 of the donors, sequences lacking an unambiguous match to a single V gene segment were excluded. An earlier analysis of a few hundred of the donors classified V segments as functional when productive rearrangements were above 56.7% and as segregating when the standard deviation between donors was above 5%. A statistical classification framework was built to diagnose cytomegalovirus status from the catalog of TCR beta chain sequences. V and J gene assignment, in a later analysis, came from comparing TCR nucleotide sequences with IMGT/GENE-DB human TR gene sequences. Using the TCRdist pipeline, a later analysis assigned CDR3 sequences along with most-parsimonious VDJ recombination scenarios. In a later analysis, each TCR beta chain was defined by its CDR3 amino acid sequence together with its V-gene family, and reads lacking a unique V-gene family were excluded. In a later analysis, some 600 highly shared, low-generation-probability nucleotide sequences were removed to address suspected cross-contamination and a sequencing artifact. A later analysis calculated a clonal expansion index for each public chain from normalized within-repertoire ranks of inferred template counts. A later analysis computed generation probabilities with a VDJ recombination model fitted to out-of-frame rearrangements, and checked the results against IGoR. Hypergeometric tests were used in a later analysis to score TCR-TCR, TCR-HLA and TCR-CMV co-occurrence, with a repertoire-size bias correction applied to the TCR pairs. False discovery rates were estimated in a later analysis by permuting HLA or CMV assignments 20 times. A later analysis grouped co-occurring TCRs with DBSCAN, adding TCRdist sequence similarity when clustering within HLA-allele-positive subsets. For co-occurrence clustering, repertoires with fewer than 30,000 or more than 120,000 public chains were excluded, along with a handful of repertoires with anomalous nucleotide sharing. Imported from immuneACCESS, the table was reduced by TCRdb to in-frame sequences with V and J called. These copies leave out some clones; in studies compared against another copy, an unresolved V gene accounts for under half, and the cause of the remainder is not known. V and J calls and clone size follow that table, whereas D and trimming were derived from the DNA. This sample gives approximately 200,000 clones in total; 65% to 85% of them show up just once. The ten largest make up roughly 1.6% of the sample.

This sequence was found in a woman younger than 30 in good health and CMV-seronegative. Material for sequencing was PBMCs. The chain joins TRBV25-1 to TRBJ1-2, with no confidently assigned D gene. This receptor carries the CDR3 CASSEFFDGDLNYGYTF. The sequenced DNA: TGTGCCAGCAGTGAATTTTTCGACGGGGATCTTAACTATGGCTACACCTTC.